These 4 T cell receptor beta chains came from one sample sequenced in a study of cytomegalovirus exposure and HLA in healthy donors. A multiplex PCR was run with 60 Vbeta primers and 13 Jbeta primers. Sequenced by immunoSEQ multiplex PCR; TCRdb stores in-frame clones only, minus some. Of approximately 130,000 clones listed, roughly 9.6% are singletons. The sequenced sample consisted of PBMCs. The source of these receptors is a woman between 35 and 50 years old in good health and CMV-seropositive.

The chain links TRBV15 to TRBJ1-6; 9 bases align to TRBD1. The CDR3 runs 15 residues. The V gene end was trimmed by 2 bases and the J gene end by 7 bases; junction bases not matched to a gene: 3. Looked up from germline, CDR1 is LNHNV and CDR2 is YYDKDF (reference sequence). The CDR3 protein is CATSRTGTGNSPLHF. CDR3 DNA sequence: TGTGCCACCAGCAGAACCGGGACAGGGAATTCACCCCTCCACTTT. Based on the CDR3 plus reference TRBV15 and TRBJ1-6, the full variable domain is DAMVIQNPRYQVTQFGKPVTLSCSQTLNHNVMYWYQQKSSQAPKLLFHYYDKDFNNEADTPDNFQSRRPNTSFCFLDIRSPGLGDTAMYLCATSRTGTGNSPLHFGNGTRLTVT.

This clone was counted only a few times. This chain joins TRBV29-1 and TRBJ1-1; maybe TRBD1 (5 bases). The CDR3 spans 13 residues. The germline CDR1 and CDR2 sequences are SQVTM and ANQGSEA. Trimming pared 6 bases from V and 0 bases from J, leaving 11 bases between. The CDR3 loop is CSVLQDLNTEAFF. The CDR3 nucleotides are TGCAGCGTCTTACAGGATCTGAACACTGAAGCTTTCTTT. Using reference TRBV29-1 and TRBJ1-1 for the parts outside the CDR3, the full variable domain is SAVISQKPSRDICQRGTSLTIQCQVDSQVTMMFWYRQQPGQSLTLIATANQGSEATYESGFVIDKFPISRPNLTFSTLTVSNMSPEDSSIYLCSVLQDLNTEAFFGQGTRLTVV.

V and J are TRBV11-2 and TRBJ2-7; 8 positions agree with TRBD2. Germline V gene sequence: CDR1 SGHAT, CDR2 FQNNGV. V lost 6 bases, J lost 4 bases, and 11 bases stayed unmatched. The length of the CDR3 is 15 residues. CDR3 sequence: CASRPIAGYKYEQYF. The CDR3 nucleotides read TGTGCCAGCAGACCTATAGCGGGATACAAATACGAGCAGTACTTC.

This clone appeared a few times. The chain has TRBV4-2 and TRBJ1-1; weak D call: TRBD1 (5 bases). Deletions cut 5 bases from V and 2 bases from J, with 9 bases between. This CDR3 contains 13 residues. CDR1 and CDR2 (germline): LGHNA, YNFKEQ. The CDR3 DNA follows: TGTGCCAGCAGCGACGGACAAAACACTGAAGCTTTCTTT. The encoded protein is CASSDGQNTEAFF.